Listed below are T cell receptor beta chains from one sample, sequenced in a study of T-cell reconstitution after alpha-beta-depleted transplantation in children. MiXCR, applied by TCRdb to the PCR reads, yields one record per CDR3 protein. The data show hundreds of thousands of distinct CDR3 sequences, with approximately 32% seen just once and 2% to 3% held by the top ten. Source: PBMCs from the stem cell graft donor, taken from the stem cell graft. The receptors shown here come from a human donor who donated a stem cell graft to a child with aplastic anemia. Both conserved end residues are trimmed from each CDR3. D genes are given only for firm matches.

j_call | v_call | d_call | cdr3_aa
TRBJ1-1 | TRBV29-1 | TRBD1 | SVDTGGTNTEAF
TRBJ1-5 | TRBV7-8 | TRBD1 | ASNADRGLDNQPQH
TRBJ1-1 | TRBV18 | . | ASSPNWGRATEAF
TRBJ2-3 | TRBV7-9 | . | ASADSTDTQY
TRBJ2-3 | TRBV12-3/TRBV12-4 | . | ASSPSALSTDTQY
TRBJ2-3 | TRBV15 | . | ATSRLASSTDTQY
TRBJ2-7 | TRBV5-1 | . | ASSLDRSLSYEQY
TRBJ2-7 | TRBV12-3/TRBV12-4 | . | ASSLTGSSYEQY
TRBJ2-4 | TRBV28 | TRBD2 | ASSPLQGSGSGNIQY
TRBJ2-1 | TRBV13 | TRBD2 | ASRTGTSGTFNEQF
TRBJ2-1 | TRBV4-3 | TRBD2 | ASSQDGAGGYNEQF
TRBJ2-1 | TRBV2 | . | ASSDMGVYNEQF
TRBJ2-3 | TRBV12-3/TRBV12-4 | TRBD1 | ASRQGADTQY
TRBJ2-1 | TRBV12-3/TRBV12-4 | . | ASSFPKQGGPYNEQF